Described below is a single TCR beta chain sequence and its context. In the original workflow: Scientists estimated how many nucleated cells there were by amplifying reference gene primers. Some clones are missing from TCRdb's copy, which holds only in-frame ones; the method was immunoSEQ multiplex PCR. Clone size and the V and J calls come from that table; the DNA yielded D and trimming. The table shows about 120,000 clones, with 78% occurring only once. This sample was taken from a study of blood T cell repertoires in COVID-19. Study-level background: Acute and convalescent COVID-19 specimens originated in the United States, Italy and Spain.

V lost 0 bases and J lost 3, with 16 bases in between. The CDR3 loop spans 16 amino acids. CDR1 is SGHNT and CDR2 is YYREEE in the germline V gene (reference sequence). J is TRBJ2-7 and V is TRBV5-4; D is ambiguous. Sequenced input: peripheral blood. This receptor was identified in a man between 65 and 85 years old with acute or convalescent COVID-19. The chain's CDR3 is CASSLDDASEDYEQYF. CDR3 in DNA: TGTGCCAGCAGCTTGGACGACGCCTCAGAGGACTACGAGCAGTACTTC.